A selection of T cell receptor beta chains follows, all from one sample in a study of blood T cell repertoires in COVID-19. Profiled with immunoSEQ multiplex PCR; TCRdb holds only in-frame clones, not every one. The sample consists of about 300,000 clones, over 75% of them appearing once. Specimen: PBMCs or T cells enriched from blood (not recorded which). These receptor sequences come from a man younger than 40 who had recovered from COVID-19. Both conserved end residues are part of each CDR3. Fields, in order: CDR3 protein, V gene, J gene.

cdr3_aa: CASTGQGAGEAFF; v_call: TRBV7-8; j_call: TRBJ1-1
cdr3_aa: CASTPRGPMNTEAFF; v_call: TRBV21-1; j_call: TRBJ1-1
cdr3_aa: CASVQPRGQDTEAFF; v_call: TRBV28; j_call: TRBJ1-1
cdr3_aa: CASSGTNSGRDTDTQYF; v_call: TRBV14; j_call: TRBJ2-3
cdr3_aa: CASSLVHYGEQFF; v_call: TRBV5-5; j_call: TRBJ2-1
cdr3_aa: CASSTGQGLYNEQFF; v_call: TRBV7-2; j_call: TRBJ2-1
cdr3_aa: CASSGDSGRANEQFF; v_call: TRBV5-4; j_call: TRBJ2-1
cdr3_aa: CAIGRRDTTYEQYF; v_call: TRBV10-3; j_call: TRBJ2-7
cdr3_aa: CAIKEGGWRPGYTF; v_call: TRBV2; j_call: TRBJ1-2
cdr3_aa: CASSFGGTQYF; v_call: TRBV5-4; j_call: TRBJ2-5
cdr3_aa: CASSAFNPQGAFF; v_call: TRBV9; j_call: TRBJ1-1
cdr3_aa: CASIKAAGGNDEQFF; v_call: TRBV27; j_call: TRBJ2-1
cdr3_aa: CASSYPGTVDGYTF; v_call: TRBV6-2/TRBV6-3; j_call: TRBJ1-2
cdr3_aa: CASSFHGNTIYF; v_call: TRBV7-6; j_call: TRBJ1-3
cdr3_aa: CASSLGGARTAGGTQETQYF; v_call: TRBV5-8; j_call: TRBJ2-5
cdr3_aa: CASSQLRGGTYNSPLHF; v_call: TRBV7-4; j_call: TRBJ1-6
cdr3_aa: CASSFFRTVNQPQHF; v_call: TRBV28; j_call: TRBJ1-5
cdr3_aa: CASSSAGTGGAHGYTF; v_call: TRBV28; j_call: TRBJ1-2
cdr3_aa: CASSPLSSGGRGETQYF; v_call: TRBV18; j_call: TRBJ2-5
cdr3_aa: CASSPQPGDRGSGSYNSPLHF; v_call: TRBV5-1; j_call: TRBJ1-6